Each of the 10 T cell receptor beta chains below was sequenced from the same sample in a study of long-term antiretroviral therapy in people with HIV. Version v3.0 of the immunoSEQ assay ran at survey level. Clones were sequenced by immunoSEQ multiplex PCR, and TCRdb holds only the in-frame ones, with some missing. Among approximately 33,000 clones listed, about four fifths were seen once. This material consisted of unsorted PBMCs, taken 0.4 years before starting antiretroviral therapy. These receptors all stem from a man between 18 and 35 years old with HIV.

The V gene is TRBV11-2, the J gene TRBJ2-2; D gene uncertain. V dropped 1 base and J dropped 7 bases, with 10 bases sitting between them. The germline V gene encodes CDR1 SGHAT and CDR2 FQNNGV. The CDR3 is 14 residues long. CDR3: CASSLGGTGGELFF. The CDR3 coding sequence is TGTGCCAGCAGCTTAGGCGGAACGGGCGGGGAGCTGTTTTTT.

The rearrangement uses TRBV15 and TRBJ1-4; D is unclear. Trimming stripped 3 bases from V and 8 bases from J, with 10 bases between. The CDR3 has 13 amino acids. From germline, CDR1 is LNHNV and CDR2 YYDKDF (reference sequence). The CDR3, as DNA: TGTGCCACCAGCAGGGGAGGGTACGAAAAACTGTTTTTT. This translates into CATSRGGYEKLFF.

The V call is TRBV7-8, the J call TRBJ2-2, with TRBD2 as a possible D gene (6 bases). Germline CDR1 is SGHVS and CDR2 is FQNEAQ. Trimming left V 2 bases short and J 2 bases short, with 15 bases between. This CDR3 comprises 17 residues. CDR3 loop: CASSLRRETVNTGELFF. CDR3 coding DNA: TGTGCCAGCAGCTTAAGGCGGGAAACGGTTAACACCGGGGAGCTGTTTTTT.

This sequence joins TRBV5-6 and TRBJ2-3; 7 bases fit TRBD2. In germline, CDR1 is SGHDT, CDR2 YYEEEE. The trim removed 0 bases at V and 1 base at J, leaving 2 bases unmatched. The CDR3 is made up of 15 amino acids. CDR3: CASSLVAGGTDTQYF. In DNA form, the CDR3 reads TGTGCCAGCAGCTTGGTCGCGGGAGGCACAGATACGCAGTATTTT.

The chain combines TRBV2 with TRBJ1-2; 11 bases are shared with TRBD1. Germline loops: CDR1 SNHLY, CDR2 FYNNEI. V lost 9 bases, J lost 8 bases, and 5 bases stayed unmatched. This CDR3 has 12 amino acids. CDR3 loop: CARTDRGRGYTF. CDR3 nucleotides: TGTGCCAGAACGGACAGGGGGCGAGGCTACACCTTC.

CDR3 nucleotide sequence: TGTGCCAGCAGCCAAGAAGCAGGGGGCGCGGGCAATCAGCCCCAGCATTTT. This gives the protein CASSQEAGGAGNQPQHF. V usage is TRBV4-2 and J usage is TRBJ1-5, with 8 bases matching TRBD1. The CDR3 totals 17 residues. Trimming at V came to 0 bases and at J to 2 bases, leaving 6 bases not matched to a gene. CDR1 is LGHNA and CDR2 is YNFKEQ in the germline V gene.

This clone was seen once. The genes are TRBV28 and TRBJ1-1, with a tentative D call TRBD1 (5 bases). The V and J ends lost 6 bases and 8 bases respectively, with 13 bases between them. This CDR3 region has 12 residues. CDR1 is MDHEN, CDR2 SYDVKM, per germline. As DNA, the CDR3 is TGTGCCAGCAGAAGAGGGACCATGGAAGCTTTCTTT. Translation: CASRRGTMEAFF.

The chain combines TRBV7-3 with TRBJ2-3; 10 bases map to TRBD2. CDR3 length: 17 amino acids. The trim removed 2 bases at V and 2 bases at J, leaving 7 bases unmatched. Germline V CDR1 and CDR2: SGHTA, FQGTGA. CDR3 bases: TGTGCCAGCAGCTTACCTGGGACTAGCGACCTCACAGATACGCAGTATTTT. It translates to CASSLPGTSDLTDTQYF. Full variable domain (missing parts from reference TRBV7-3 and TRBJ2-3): GAGVSQTPSNKVTEKGKYVELRCDPISGHTALYWYRQSLGQGPEFLIYFQGTGAADDSGLPNDRFFAVRPEGSVSTLKIQRTERGDSAVYLCASSLPGTSDLTDTQYFGPGTRLTVL.

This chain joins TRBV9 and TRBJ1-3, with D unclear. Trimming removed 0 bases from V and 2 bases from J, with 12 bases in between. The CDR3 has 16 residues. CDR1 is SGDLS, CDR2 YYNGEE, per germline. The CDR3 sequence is CASSVAPDPAGNTIYF. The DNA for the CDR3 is TGTGCCAGCAGCGTAGCCCCTGATCCGGCTGGAAACACCATATATTTT.

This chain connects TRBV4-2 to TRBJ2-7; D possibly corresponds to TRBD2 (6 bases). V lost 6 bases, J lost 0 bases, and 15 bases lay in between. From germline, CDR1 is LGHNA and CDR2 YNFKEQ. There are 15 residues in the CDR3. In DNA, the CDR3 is TGTGCCAGCAGTACCGGGACTCAGTTCTCCTACGAGCAGTACTTC. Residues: CASSTGTQFSYEQYF.